This passage covers 15 T cell receptor beta chains from one sample sequenced in a study of long-term antiretroviral therapy in people with HIV. They ran version v3.0 of the immunoSEQ assay at survey level. Sequenced by immunoSEQ multiplex PCR; TCRdb stores in-frame clones only, minus some. The sample shows over 25,000 clones, 75% to 90% of them seen only once. Material: unsorted PBMCs, obtained about 2.7 years after starting antiretroviral therapy. These receptors were taken from a man younger than 40 with HIV.

The genes are TRBV5-4 and TRBJ1-1; TRBD1 matches at 9 bases. The V gene end was trimmed by 4 bases and the J gene end by 3 bases; junction bases not matched to a gene: 1. The CDR3 is 13 amino acids. The germline CDR1 and CDR2 sequences are SGHNT and YYREEE (reference sequence). The CDR3 here is CASSRDRDTEAFF. CDR3 DNA: TGTGCCAGCAGCCGGGACAGGGACACTGAAGCTTTCTTT.

The rearrangement joins TRBV6-6 to TRBJ1-4; unclear D gene. The CDR3 length is 13 residues. The V and J ends lost 6 bases and 8 bases respectively, with 13 bases between them. The germline V gene encodes CDR1 MNHNY and CDR2 SVGAGI (reference sequence). The chain's CDR3 is CASSRGDIEKLFF. For the CDR3, the DNA is TGTGCCAGCAGCCGAGGTGATATCGAAAAACTGTTTTTT.

A few counts support this clone. The chain joins TRBV7-9 to TRBJ1-2, with a possible D match to TRBD1 (5 bases). The germline gives CDR1 SEHNR, CDR2 FQNEAQ (reference sequence). V gave up 6 bases and J gave up 4 bases, with 18 bases separating them. The CDR3 runs to 15 residues. The CDR3 here is CASSNGTARFYGYTF. The CDR3 coding sequence is TGTGCCAGCAGTAACGGGACCGCCAGATTCTATGGCTACACCTTC.

The chain combines TRBV2 with TRBJ2-3, with a possible D match to TRBD1 (5 bases). The CDR3 runs 15 residues. Germline V gene lookup returns CDR1 SNHLY and CDR2 FYNNEI. V was pared by 6 bases and J by 2 bases, with 15 bases between. The CDR3 DNA is TGTGCCAGCAGCAGACAGCCTTCTATCACAGATACGCAGTATTTT. Translating it yields CASSRQPSITDTQYF.

The V and J genes are TRBV27 and TRBJ2-2; tentatively, D is TRBD1 or TRBD2 (7 bases each). The CDR3 loop spans 15 amino acids. Germline V gene data show CDR1 as MNHEY and CDR2 as SMNVEV (reference sequence). With 3 bases removed from V and 10 bases from J, the gap between germline ends came to 18 bases. For the CDR3, the DNA is TGTGCCAGCAGTTTCCAGCGGGGACAGCCTGCGGAGCTGTTTTTT. It codes for CASSFQRGQPAELFF.

The CDR3 spells CASSLGGSGQFF. Here the CDR3 DNA reads TGTGCCAGCAGCTTAGGGGGGAGCGGGCAGTTCTTC. The gene calls are TRBV7-8 and TRBJ2-1; D could derive from TRBD1 or TRBD2 (5 bases each). The V end lost 1 base, the J end lost 12 bases, and 10 bases lay between the germline ends. Germline CDR1 and CDR2: SGHVS and FQNEAQ. The length of the CDR3 is 12 residues.

The rearrangement uses TRBV4-3 and TRBJ2-7, with TRBD2 matching 7 bases. V dropped 3 bases and J dropped 3; count of bases not matched to a gene: 5. The CDR3 has 14 amino acids. Germline V gene data show CDR1 as LGHNA and CDR2 as YSLEER. This CDR3 is CASSQWEGFYEQYF. CDR3 DNA: TGCGCCAGCAGCCAGTGGGAGGGCTTCTACGAGCAGTACTTC.

As DNA, the CDR3 is TGTGCCAGCAGTTTAGGTAGTTCGAGGAGTGAAAAACTGTTTTTT. Protein product: CASSLGSSRSEKLFF. The rearrangement links TRBV28 to TRBJ1-4; D call uncertain. CDR1 MDHEN and CDR2 SYDVKM come from the germline V gene. Trimming stripped 2 bases from V and 7 bases from J, with 14 bases between. The CDR3 runs to 15 residues.

This sequence joins TRBV10-3 and TRBJ1-2; D remains ambiguous. The CDR3 totals 12 residues. Germline V CDR1 and CDR2: ENHRY, SYGVKD. The V end was cut by 8 bases, the J end by 3 bases, with 10 bases between. CDR3 DNA sequence: TGTGCCATCTATGATCGCTACTATGGCTACACCTTC. Its translation is CAIYDRYYGYTF.

The chain links TRBV4-1 to TRBJ2-1; 9 bases fit TRBD2. V was pared by 4 bases and J by 0 bases, with 13 bases of the junction left unmatched. The CDR3 totals 19 residues. The germline gives CDR1 MGHRA, CDR2 YSYEKL. The CDR3, as DNA: TGCGCCAGCAGCCCTGGATCCTGGGGTAGCGGGGGCTCCTACAATGAGCAGTTCTTC. Encoded protein: CASSPGSWGSGGSYNEQFF.

The chain carries TRBV28 and TRBJ1-1, with D possibly matching TRBD1 (5 bases). The germline gives CDR1 MDHEN, CDR2 SYDVKM. The CDR3 is made up of 12 amino acids. The V and J ends lost 6 bases and 4 bases respectively, with 9 bases between them. CDR3 amino acids: CASREGVTEAFF. The DNA of the CDR3 is TGTGCCAGCAGAGAAGGGGTCACTGAAGCTTTCTTT.

The V and J genes are TRBV4-3 and TRBJ2-7; D gene ambiguous. The CDR3 is made up of 13 amino acids. V lost 1 base and J lost 6, with 10 bases in between. In germline, CDR1 is LGHNA, CDR2 YSLEER. CDR3 residues: CASSQAELGEQYF. The CDR3 DNA is TGCGCCAGCAGCCAAGCGGAATTGGGCGAGCAGTACTTC.

In the case of this clone: Other DNA sequences from this sample encode an identical CDR3 as well. This chain connects TRBV5-4 to TRBJ1-3; D not resolved. The CDR3 runs to 15 residues. V lost 0 bases to trimming and J lost 1 base, with 8 bases between them. Germline CDR1 reads SGHNT; CDR2 reads YYREEE (reference sequence). The CDR3 DNA sequence: TGTGCCAGCAGCTTGGGGGCCGGATCTGGAAACACCATATATTTT. Translation gives CASSLGAGSGNTIYF.

J is TRBJ1-1 and V is TRBV21-1; TRBD1 is the table's D call and was not checked against the DNA. TRBV21-1 represents a pseudogene. This CDR3 is built from 16 residues. CDR3 nucleotides: TGTGCCAGCAGCAAAGCGGAGACAGGACTGAACACTGAAGCTTTCTTT. Protein sequence: CASSKAETGLNTEAFF.

The chain links TRBV28 to TRBJ2-6, with D tentatively TRBD1 or TRBD2 (6 bases each). The germline gives CDR1 MDHEN, CDR2 SYDVKM. Trimming shortened V by 1 base and J by 2 bases, and 9 bases separated the two germline ends. This CDR3 has 16 amino acids. The CDR3 nucleotides are TGTGCCAGCAGTTTATCCGGGGGCGCTGGGGCCAACGTCCTGACTTTC. It yields the protein CASSLSGGAGANVLTF.